These T cell receptor beta chains were read from a single sample in a study of blood T cell repertoires in COVID-19. The data were produced by immunoSEQ multiplex PCR, yet TCRdb's version contains in-frame clones alone and is incomplete. The repertoire has a few hundred thousand clones, around 85% of them found once; the top ten carry roughly 2%. The sequenced sample consisted of PBMCs or T cells enriched from blood (not recorded which). The receptor set was obtained from a man aged 30 to 45 who had recovered from COVID-19. Both conserved end residues are part of each CDR3. The order of the fields is J gene, D gene, V gene, clone size, CDR3 DNA, CDR3 protein. A D gene is named only where the DNA matches it firmly. Clone size is stated in some rows and not others, as once, few, many or a class when expanded.

TRBJ2-7,-,TRBV4-3,-,TGCGCCAGCAGCCAGTTGTACGGGGGTTCGATTCCTCTAAACGAGCAGTACTTC,CASSQLYGGSIPLNEQYF
TRBJ2-3,-,TRBV4-2,-,TGTGCCAGCAGTCCTATGCCTTTGTACACAGATACGCAGTATTTT,CASSPMPLYTDTQYF
TRBJ1-1,TRBD1,TRBV7-3,-,TGTGCCAGCAGCTCGGGACAGGTGAACACTGAAGCTTTCTTT,CASSSGQVNTEAFF
TRBJ2-7,-,TRBV27,-,TGTGCCAGCCGCCTTGGAGGGACCCTCGAGCAGTACTTC,CASRLGGTLEQYF
TRBJ1-1,-,TRBV6-2/TRBV6-3,-,TGTGCCAGCAGTTACTCGCTAGTCTTGAACACTGAAGCTTTCTTT,CASSYSLVLNTEAFF
TRBJ1-2,-,TRBV29-1,-,TGCAGCGCTCTTAAAACAGGAACTAACTATGGCTACACCTTC,CSALKTGTNYGYTF
TRBJ1-6,-,TRBV7-9,-,TGTGCCAGCAGCTGGGCGGACAGCCATAATTCACCCCTCCACTTT,CASSWADSHNSPLHF
TRBJ2-5,-,TRBV5-1,once,TGCGCCAGCAGCCCGGGATTGGGACAAACCCAAGAGACCCAGTACTTC,CASSPGLGQTQETQYF
TRBJ2-3,TRBD1,TRBV5-1,-,TGCGCCAGCAGCTTGGGACAGGGGTACACAGATACGCAGTATTTT,CASSLGQGYTDTQYF
TRBJ1-5,-,TRBV6-2/TRBV6-3,-,TGTGCCAGCAGTTACTCGCTTGCAGGGCCGAGCAATCAGCCCCAGCATTTT,CASSYSLAGPSNQPQHF
TRBJ1-1,-,TRBV6-5,-,TGTGCCAGCAGTTTAGCAGGGGCCGCTTTCTTT,CASSLAGAAFF
TRBJ1-1,TRBD1,TRBV6-5,-,TGTGCCAGCAGTTTACAGGGGTTGGGTAGCACTGAAGCTTTCTTT,CASSLQGLGSTEAFF
TRBJ1-3,TRBD1,TRBV7-2,-,TGTGCCAGCAGCTCGGGACAGTTCTCTGGAAACACCATATATTTT,CASSSGQFSGNTIYF
TRBJ1-5,-,TRBV19,-,TGTGCCAGTACGGTCCCCAATCAGCCCCAGCATTTT,CASTVPNQPQHF
TRBJ2-3,TRBD2,TRBV11-3,-,TGTGCCAGCAGCTCACGCCGGACTAGCGGGACCACAGATACGCAGTATTTT,CASSSRRTSGTTDTQYF
TRBJ2-1,TRBD1,TRBV5-1,-,TGCGCCAGCAGCTTATCAGGGGGACCCTACAATGAGCAGTTCTTC,CASSLSGGPYNEQFF
TRBJ1-1,TRBD1,TRBV6-2/TRBV6-3,-,TGTGCCAGCAGTACATACAGGGGGTGGTCTGAAGCTTTCTTT,CASSTYRGWSEAFF
TRBJ2-2,-,TRBV6-5,-,TGTGCCAGCAGCGTCTCGTACACCGGGGAGCTGTTTTTT,CASSVSYTGELFF
TRBJ1-3,-,TRBV18,few,TGTGCCAGCTCACCTACGTATGGGGAGATCTCTGGAAACACCATATATTTT,CASSPTYGEISGNTIYF
TRBJ1-3,-,TRBV19,-,TGTGCCAGTAGTTTACCCGTCGGGCAGGGAGGAAACACCATATATTTT,CASSLPVGQGGNTIYF
TRBJ1-4,TRBD1,TRBV19,-,TGTGCCAGTACCCTGGACAGGGGTGAAAAACTGTTTTTT,CASTLDRGEKLFF
TRBJ2-1,TRBD2,TRBV4-2,-,TGTGCCAGCAGCCAAGAGGGGACTAGCTTTAGTGAGCAGTTCTTC,CASSQEGTSFSEQFF
TRBJ1-6,-,TRBV5-1,once,TGCGCCAGCAGCTTGGCCCCGACAGGAAATAATTCACCCCTCCACTTT,CASSLAPTGNNSPLHF
TRBJ1-2,-,TRBV6-6,-,TGTGCCAGCAGTTACTCCCCGGACAGAAATGGCTACACCTTC,CASSYSPDRNGYTF
TRBJ1-2,-,TRBV11-2,-,TGTGCCAGCAGCTCGGGCCGGGGGTTGCGGGTGTACTATGGCTACACCTTC,CASSSGRGLRVYYGYTF
TRBJ2-2,TRBD1,TRBV5-1,-,TGCGCCAGCACCCCGGGACAGCACACCGGGGAGCTGTTTTTT,CASTPGQHTGELFF
TRBJ1-1,-,TRBV5-4,-,TGTGCCAGCGCTGAGCAGGGTGTCACTGAAGCTTTCTTT,CASAEQGVTEAFF
TRBJ1-4,-,TRBV3-1/TRBV3-2,-,TGTGCCAGCAGCCAAGCGGAGGGTATGTTTTTT,CASSQAEGMFF
TRBJ1-2,-,TRBV15,-,TGTGCCACATGGGGGAGGTATGGCTACACCTTC,CATWGRYGYTF
TRBJ2-3,TRBD2,TRBV2,once,TGTGCCAGCAGGGAAAGCGGGGGTACGCAGTATTTT,CASRESGGTQYF
TRBJ1-1,-,TRBV24-1,few,TGTGCCACCAGTGATTACGACAGGCGAAGGGGGACTTTCTTT,CATSDYDRRRGTFF
TRBJ1-1,TRBD1,TRBV3-1/TRBV3-2,-,TGTGCCGTACAGGGGGACACTGAAGCTTTCTTT,CAVQGDTEAFF